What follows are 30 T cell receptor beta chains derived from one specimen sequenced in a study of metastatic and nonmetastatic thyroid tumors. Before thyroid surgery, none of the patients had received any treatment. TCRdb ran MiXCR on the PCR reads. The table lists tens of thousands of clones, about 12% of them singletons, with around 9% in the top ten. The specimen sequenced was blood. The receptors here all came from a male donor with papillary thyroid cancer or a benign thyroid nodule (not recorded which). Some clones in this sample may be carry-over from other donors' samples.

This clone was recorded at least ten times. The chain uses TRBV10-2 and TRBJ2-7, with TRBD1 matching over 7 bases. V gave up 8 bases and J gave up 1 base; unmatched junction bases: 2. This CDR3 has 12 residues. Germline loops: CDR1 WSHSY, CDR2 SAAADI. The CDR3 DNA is TGCGCCAGCGGACAGGCTTCCTACGAGCAGTACTTC. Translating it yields CASGQASYEQYF.

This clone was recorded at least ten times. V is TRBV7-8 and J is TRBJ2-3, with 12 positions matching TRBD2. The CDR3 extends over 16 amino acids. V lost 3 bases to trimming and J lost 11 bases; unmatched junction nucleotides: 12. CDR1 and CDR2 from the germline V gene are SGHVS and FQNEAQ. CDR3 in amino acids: CASSLTSGRLVMGQYF. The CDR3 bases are TGTGCCAGCAGCTTGACTAGCGGGAGACTCGTGATGGGGCAGTATTTT.

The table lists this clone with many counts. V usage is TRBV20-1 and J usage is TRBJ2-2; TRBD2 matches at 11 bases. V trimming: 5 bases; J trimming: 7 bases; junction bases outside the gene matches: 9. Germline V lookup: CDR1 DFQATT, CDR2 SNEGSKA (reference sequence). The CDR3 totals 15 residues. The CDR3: CSAPYSGRADGELFF. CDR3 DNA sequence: TGCAGTGCTCCCTATAGCGGGAGGGCCGACGGGGAGCTGTTTTTT.

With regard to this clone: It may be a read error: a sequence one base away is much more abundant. The CDR3 nucleotides read TGCAGTGCTAGAGATTCGGGAAGGGGGCAGGGAACCACCATATATTTT. This gives the protein CSARDSGRGQGTTIYF. V is TRBV20-1 and J is TRBJ1-3; 7 nucleotides match TRBD1. The CDR3 sequence is 16 residues long. Germline V gives CDR1 DFQATT, CDR2 SNEGSKA (reference sequence).

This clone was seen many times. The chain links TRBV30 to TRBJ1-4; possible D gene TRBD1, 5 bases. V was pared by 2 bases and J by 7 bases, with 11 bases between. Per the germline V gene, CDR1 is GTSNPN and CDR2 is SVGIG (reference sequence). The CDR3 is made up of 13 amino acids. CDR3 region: CAWSRGIGEKLFF. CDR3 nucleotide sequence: TGTGCCTGGAGTCGGGGGATTGGTGAAAAACTGTTTTTT.

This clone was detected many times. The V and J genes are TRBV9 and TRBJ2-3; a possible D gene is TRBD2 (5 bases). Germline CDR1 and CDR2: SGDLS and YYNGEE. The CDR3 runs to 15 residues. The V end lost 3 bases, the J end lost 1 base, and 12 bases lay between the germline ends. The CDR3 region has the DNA TGTGCCAGCAGCGGCTGGGTTAGCGGCACAGATACGCAGTATTTT. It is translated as CASSGWVSGTDTQYF.

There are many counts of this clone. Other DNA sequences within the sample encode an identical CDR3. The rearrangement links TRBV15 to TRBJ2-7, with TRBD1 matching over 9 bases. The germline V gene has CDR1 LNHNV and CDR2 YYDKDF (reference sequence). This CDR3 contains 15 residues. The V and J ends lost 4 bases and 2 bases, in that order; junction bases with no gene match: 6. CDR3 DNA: TGTGCCACCAGCACACAGGGGGCATCGACCTACGAGCAGTACTTC. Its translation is CATSTQGASTYEQYF.

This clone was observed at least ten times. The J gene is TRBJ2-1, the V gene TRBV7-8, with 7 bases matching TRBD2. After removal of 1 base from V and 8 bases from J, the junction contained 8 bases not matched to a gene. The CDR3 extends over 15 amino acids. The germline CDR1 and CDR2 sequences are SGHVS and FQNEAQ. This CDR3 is CASSLGLAARDEQFF. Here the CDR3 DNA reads TGTGCCAGCAGCTTAGGTCTAGCGGCAAGGGATGAGCAGTTCTTC.

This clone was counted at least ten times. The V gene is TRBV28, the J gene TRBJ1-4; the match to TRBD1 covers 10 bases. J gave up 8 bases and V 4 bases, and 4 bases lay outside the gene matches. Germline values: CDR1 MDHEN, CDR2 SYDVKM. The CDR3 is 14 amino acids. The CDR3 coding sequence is TGTGCCAGCAGTTCTCCGGGACAGGGGGAAAAACTGTTTTTT. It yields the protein CASSSPGQGEKLFF. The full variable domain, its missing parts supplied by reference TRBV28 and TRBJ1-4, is DVKVTQSSRYLVKRTGEKVFLECVQDMDHENMFWYRQDPGLGLRLIYFSYDVKMKEKGDIPEGYSVSREKKERFSLILESASTNQTSMYLCASSSPGQGEKLFFGSGTQLSVL.

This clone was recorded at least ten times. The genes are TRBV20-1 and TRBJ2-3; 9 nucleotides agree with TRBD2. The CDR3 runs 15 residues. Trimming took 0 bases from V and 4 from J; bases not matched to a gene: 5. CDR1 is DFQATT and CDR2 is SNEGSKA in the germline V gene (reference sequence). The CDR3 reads CSAREPSGDPDTQYF. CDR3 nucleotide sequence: TGCAGTGCTAGAGAACCTAGCGGGGACCCAGATACGCAGTATTTT.

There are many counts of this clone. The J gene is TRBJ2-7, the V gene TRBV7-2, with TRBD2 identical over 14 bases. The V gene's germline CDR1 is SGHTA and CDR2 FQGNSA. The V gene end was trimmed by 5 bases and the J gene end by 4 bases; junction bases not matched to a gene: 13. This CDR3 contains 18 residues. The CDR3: CASSALPRTSGRNYEQYF. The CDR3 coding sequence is TGTGCCAGCAGCGCCCTCCCTCGGACTAGCGGGAGGAATTACGAGCAGTACTTC.

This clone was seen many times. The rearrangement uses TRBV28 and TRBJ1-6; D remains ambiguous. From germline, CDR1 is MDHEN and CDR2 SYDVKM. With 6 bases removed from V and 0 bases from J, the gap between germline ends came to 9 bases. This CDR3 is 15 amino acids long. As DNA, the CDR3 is TGTGCCAGCAGATTCGTGAGCTCCTATAATTCACCCCTCCACTTT. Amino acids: CASRFVSSYNSPLHF.

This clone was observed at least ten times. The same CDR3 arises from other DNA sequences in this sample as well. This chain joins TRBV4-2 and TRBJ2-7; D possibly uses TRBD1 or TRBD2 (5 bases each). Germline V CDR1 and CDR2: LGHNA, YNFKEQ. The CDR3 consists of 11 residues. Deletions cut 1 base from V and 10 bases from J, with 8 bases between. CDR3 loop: CASSQGGVQYF. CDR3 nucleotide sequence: TGTGCCAGCAGCCAAGGAGGGGTTCAGTACTTC.

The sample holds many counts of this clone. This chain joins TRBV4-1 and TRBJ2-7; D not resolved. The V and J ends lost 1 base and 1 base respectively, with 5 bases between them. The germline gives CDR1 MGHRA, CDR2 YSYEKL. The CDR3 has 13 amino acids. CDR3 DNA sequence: TGCGCCAGCAGCCAAGGAGTTTCCTACGAGCAGTACTTC. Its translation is CASSQGVSYEQYF.

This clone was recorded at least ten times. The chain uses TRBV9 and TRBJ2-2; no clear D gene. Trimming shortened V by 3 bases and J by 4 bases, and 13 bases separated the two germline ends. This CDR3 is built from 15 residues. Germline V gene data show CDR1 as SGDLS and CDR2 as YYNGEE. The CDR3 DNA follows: TGTGCCAGCAGCGAGACACTACTCGGCACCGGGGAGCTGTTTTTT. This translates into CASSETLLGTGELFF.

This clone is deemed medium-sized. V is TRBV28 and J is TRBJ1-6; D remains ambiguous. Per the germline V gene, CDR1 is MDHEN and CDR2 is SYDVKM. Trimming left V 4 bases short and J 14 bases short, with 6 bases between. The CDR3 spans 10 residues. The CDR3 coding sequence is TGTGCCAGCAGTTCAAGGTCCCTCCACTTT. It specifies CASSSRSLHF.

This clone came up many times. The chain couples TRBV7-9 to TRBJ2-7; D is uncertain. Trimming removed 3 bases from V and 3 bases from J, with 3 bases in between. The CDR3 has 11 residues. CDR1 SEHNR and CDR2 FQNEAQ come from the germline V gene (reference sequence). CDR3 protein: CASSFSYEQYF. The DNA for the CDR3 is TGTGCCAGCAGCTTCAGCTACGAGCAGTACTTC.

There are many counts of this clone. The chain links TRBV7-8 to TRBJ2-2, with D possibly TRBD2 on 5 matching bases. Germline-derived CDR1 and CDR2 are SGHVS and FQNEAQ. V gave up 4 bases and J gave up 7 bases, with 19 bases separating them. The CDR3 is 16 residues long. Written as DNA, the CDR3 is TGTGCCAGCAGCTCAAAACGGACTTTCATGGGCGGGGAGCTGTTTTTT. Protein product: CASSSKRTFMGGELFF.

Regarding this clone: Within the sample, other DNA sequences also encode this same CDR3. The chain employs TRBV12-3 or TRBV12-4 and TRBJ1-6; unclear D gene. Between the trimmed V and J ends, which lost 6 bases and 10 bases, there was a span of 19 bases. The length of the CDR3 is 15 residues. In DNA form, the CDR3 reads TGTGCCAGCAGCCTACTTCCTCTATCGGGCTCACCCCTCCACTTT. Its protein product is CASSLLPLSGSPLHF.

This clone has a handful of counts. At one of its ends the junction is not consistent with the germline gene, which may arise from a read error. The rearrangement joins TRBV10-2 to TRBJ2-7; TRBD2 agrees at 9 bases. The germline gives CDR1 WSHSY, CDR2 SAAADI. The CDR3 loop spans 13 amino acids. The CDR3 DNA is TGCGCCAGCAGATGCGGGAGGGCCTACGATCAGTACTTC. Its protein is CASRCGRAYDQYF.

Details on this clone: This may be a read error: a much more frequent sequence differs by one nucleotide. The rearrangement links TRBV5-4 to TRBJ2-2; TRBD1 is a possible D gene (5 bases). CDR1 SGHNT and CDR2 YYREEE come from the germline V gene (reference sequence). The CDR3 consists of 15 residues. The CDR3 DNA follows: TGTGCCATCAGCTTCGGGCAGGGAACCAGCGGGGAGCTGTTTTTT. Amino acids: CAISFGQGTSGELFF. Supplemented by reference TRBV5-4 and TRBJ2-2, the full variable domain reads ETGVTQSPTHLIKTRGQQVTLRCSSQSGHNTVSWYQQALGQGPQFIFQYYREEENGRGNFPPRFSGLQFPNYSSELNVNALELDDSALYLCAISFGQGTSGELFFGEGSRLTVL.

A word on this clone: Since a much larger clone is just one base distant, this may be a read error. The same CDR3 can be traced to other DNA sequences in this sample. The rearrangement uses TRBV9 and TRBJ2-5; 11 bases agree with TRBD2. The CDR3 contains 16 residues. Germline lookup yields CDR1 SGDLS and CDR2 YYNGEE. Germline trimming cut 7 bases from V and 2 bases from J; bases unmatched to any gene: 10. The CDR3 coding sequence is TGTGCCAGCGGTACTAGCGGGAGATCAGGGCAAGAGACCCAGTACTTC. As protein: CASGTSGRSGQETQYF.

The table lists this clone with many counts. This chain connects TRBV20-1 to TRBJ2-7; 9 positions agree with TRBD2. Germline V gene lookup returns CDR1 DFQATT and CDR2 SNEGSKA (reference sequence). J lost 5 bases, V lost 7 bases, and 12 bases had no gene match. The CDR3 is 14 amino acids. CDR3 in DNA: TGCAGTGTTATAGCGGGAGCCATGGGCGACGAGCAGTACTTC. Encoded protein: CSVIAGAMGDEQYF.

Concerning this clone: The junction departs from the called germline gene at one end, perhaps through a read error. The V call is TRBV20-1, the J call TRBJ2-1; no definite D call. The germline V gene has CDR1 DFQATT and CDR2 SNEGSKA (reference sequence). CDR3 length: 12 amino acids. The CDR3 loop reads CSAYASYNEQSF. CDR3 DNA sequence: TGTAGTGCTTACGCCTCCTACAATGAGCAGTCCTTC.

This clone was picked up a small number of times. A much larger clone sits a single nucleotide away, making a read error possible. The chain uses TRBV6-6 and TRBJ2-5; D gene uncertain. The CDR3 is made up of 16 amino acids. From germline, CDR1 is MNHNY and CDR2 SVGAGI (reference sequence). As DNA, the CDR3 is TGTGCCAGCAGTTACGAGGCAGTGGTGTTAGCCGAGACCCAGTACTTT. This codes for CASSYEAVVLAETQYF.

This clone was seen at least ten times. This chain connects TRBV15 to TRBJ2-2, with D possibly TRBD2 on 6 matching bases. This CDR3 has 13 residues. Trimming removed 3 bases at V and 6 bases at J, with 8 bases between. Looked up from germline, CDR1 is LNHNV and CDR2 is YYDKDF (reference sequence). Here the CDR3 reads CATSSRGSGELFF. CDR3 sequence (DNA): TGTGCCACCAGCAGTCGGGGGTCCGGGGAGCTGTTTTTT.

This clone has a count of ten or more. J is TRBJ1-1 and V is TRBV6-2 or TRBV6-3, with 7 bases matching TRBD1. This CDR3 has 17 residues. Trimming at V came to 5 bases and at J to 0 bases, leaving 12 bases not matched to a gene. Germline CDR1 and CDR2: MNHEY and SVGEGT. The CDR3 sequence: CASSDPGQSVLNTEAFF. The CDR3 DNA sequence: TGTGCCAGCAGTGATCCGGGACAGTCCGTTCTGAACACTGAAGCTTTCTTT.

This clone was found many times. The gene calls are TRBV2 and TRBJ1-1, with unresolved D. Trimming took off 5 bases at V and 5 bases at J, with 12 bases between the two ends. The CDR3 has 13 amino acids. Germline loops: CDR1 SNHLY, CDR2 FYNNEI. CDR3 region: CASSLGSETEAFF. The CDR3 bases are TGTGCCAGCAGTCTCGGGAGTGAAACTGAAGCTTTCTTT.

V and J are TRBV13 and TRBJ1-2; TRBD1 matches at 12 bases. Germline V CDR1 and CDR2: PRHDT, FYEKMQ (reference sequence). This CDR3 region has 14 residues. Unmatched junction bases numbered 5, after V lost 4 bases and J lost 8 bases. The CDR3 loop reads CASSSGTGGRGYTF. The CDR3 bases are TGTGCCAGCAGCTCCGGGACAGGGGGCAGAGGCTACACCTTC.

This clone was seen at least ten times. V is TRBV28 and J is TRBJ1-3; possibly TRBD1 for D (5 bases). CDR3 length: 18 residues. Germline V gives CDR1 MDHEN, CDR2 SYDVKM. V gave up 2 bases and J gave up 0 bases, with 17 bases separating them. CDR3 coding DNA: TGTGCCAGCAGTTTAGTGCTATGGTCAGGGACCTCTGGAAACACCATATATTTT. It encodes CASSLVLWSGTSGNTIYF.